This is a list of T cell receptor beta chains from one sample in a study of cytomegalovirus exposure and HLA in healthy donors. Only in-frame clones appear in the TCRdb table, and some are missing; sequencing was by immunoSEQ multiplex PCR. The repertoire has over 200,000 clones, more than 75% of them found once; the top ten carry 1% to 1.5%. Sequenced material: PBMCs. The receptor set was obtained from a human donor in good health. CDR3s include the opening cysteine and the closing phenylalanine or tryptophan. A D gene is named only where the DNA matches it firmly. Expanded clones get a size class; other rows say once, few or many, or leave the size out.

clone_size	v_call	j_call	d_call	cdr3_nt	cdr3_aa
.	TRBV5-4	TRBJ1-2	.	TGTGCCAGCAGCTTCGGCACGAAGGGGTATGGCTACACCTTC	CASSFGTKGYGYTF
.	TRBV19	TRBJ1-2	.	TGTGCCAGTAGTATAGCCAACGGTGGCTACACCTTC	CASSIANGGYTF
.	TRBV5-1	TRBJ2-2	.	TGCGCCAGCAGCGGAGGGGAAGCCGGGGAGCTGTTTTTT	CASSGGEAGELFF
.	TRBV28	TRBJ1-2	.	TGTGCCAGCAGTTGGGGCAGGGGTATGGGCTACACCTTC	CASSWGRGMGYTF
few	TRBV7-9	TRBJ2-7	.	TGTTCCAGCAGCTTATCGAGGAATCCAGCTCCCCGAGCCGAGCAGTACTTC	CSSSLSRNPAPRAEQYF
few	TRBV19	TRBJ1-1	.	TGTGCCAGTAGTACCCGCGGCGGGTTGGACACTGAAGCTTTCTTT	CASSTRGGLDTEAFF
.	TRBV6-5	TRBJ1-3	.	TGTGCCAGCAGTTACTTCCGCGTCCCGTCCGGAAACACCATATATTTT	CASSYFRVPSGNTIYF
.	TRBV19	TRBJ2-6	.	TGTGCCAGTAGTCTCCCTCGGGCTGGGGCCAACGTCCTGACTTTC	CASSLPRAGANVLTF
.	TRBV19	TRBJ1-1	.	TGTGCCAGTAGGCGGGGGGACCGGAGAAGTGAAGCTTTCTTT	CASRRGDRRSEAFF
.	TRBV6-1	TRBJ1-1	.	TGTGCCAGCAGTGAATGGGTTTACGACACTAACACTGAAGCTTTCTTT	CASSEWVYDTNTEAFF
.	TRBV7-9	TRBJ1-2	TRBD1	TGTGCCAGCGTGGCCCGGGGACAGGTATTTGGCTACACCTTC	CASVARGQVFGYTF
.	TRBV1	TRBJ2-1	.	TGCACCAGCAGCCGCCTCAGGACTAGCGGCCTCAATGAGCAGTTCTTC	CTSSRLRTSGLNEQFF
.	TRBV2	TRBJ2-3	TRBD1	TGTGCCAGCATTCGACCGACAGGGGGCGGCACAGATACGCAGTATTTT	CASIRPTGGGTDTQYF
.	TRBV5-1	TRBJ2-7	.	TGCGCCAGCAGCTCGCCACTTGGACAGATGTCCTACGAGCAGTACTTC	CASSSPLGQMSYEQYF
.	TRBV28	TRBJ1-5	.	TGTGCCAGCACCCATACAGCGGCCAATCAGCCCCAGCATTTT	CASTHTAANQPQHF
.	TRBV5-1	TRBJ2-5	.	TGCGCCAGCAGCTTGGCCCCGGGACAAGAGACCCAGTACTTC	CASSLAPGQETQYF
.	TRBV19	TRBJ2-1	TRBD2	TGTGCCAGTAGTTTCCGGACTAGCGGGAGAGAAAATGAGCAGTTCTTC	CASSFRTSGRENEQFF
.	TRBV11-2	TRBJ2-2	TRBD1	TGTGCCAGCAGCCGCCCCGGGGACAGGGGGGAGCTGTTTTTT	CASSRPGDRGELFF
.	TRBV7-2	TRBJ2-1	TRBD2	TGTGCCAGCAGCTTAGCCAGTAGCGGGAGGTGGAATGAGCAGTTCTTC	CASSLASSGRWNEQFF
.	TRBV5-1	TRBJ1-3	TRBD1	TGCGCCAGCAGCGATGGGACAGGGGGCCTCTCTGGAAACACCATATATTTT	CASSDGTGGLSGNTIYF
.	TRBV29-1	TRBJ1-1	.	TGCAGCGTCGGGGATGCAGACACTGAAGCTTTCTTT	CSVGDADTEAFF
once	TRBV1	TRBJ2-5	.	TGCACCAGCAGCCGGCCGGGAGCTAGAGAGACCCAGTACTTC	CTSSRPGARETQYF
.	TRBV7-6	TRBJ2-3	TRBD1	TGTGCCAGCAGCTTACCCGGGACAGGGGTTGCAGATACGCAGTATTTT	CASSLPGTGVADTQYF
.	TRBV11-2	TRBJ1-5	.	TGTGCCAGCAGCTTAAATGAGAATCAGCCCCAGCATTTT	CASSLNENQPQHF
.	TRBV5-6	TRBJ2-3	TRBD2	TGTGCCAGCAGCTCAAGGACTAGCGGAATAAGCACAGATACGCAGTATTTT	CASSSRTSGISTDTQYF
.	TRBV5-1	TRBJ2-7	.	TGCGCCAGCAGCTTGGGGGCGAGCGGGCCCTCCTACGAGCAGTACTTC	CASSLGASGPSYEQYF
.	TRBV7-6	TRBJ2-7	TRBD1	TGTGCCAGCAGCCCCGGACAGGACGCCTACGAGCAGTACTTC	CASSPGQDAYEQYF
.	TRBV28	TRBJ2-1	TRBD2	TGTGCCAGCTATAGCGGGAATTACAATGAGCAGTTCTTC	CASYSGNYNEQFF
.	TRBV6-1	TRBJ1-2	.	TGTGCCAGCGGTTTCGTAGATAACTATGGCTACACCTTC	CASGFVDNYGYTF
once	TRBV18	TRBJ2-7	TRBD2	TGTGCCAGCTCACCACCTAGCGGGAGCCCCTACGAGCAGTACTTC	CASSPPSGSPYEQYF
.	TRBV9	TRBJ2-5	TRBD2	TGTGCCAGCAGCGGGGGACTAGCGGAAGAGACCCAGTACTTC	CASSGGLAEETQYF
.	TRBV30	TRBJ2-2	TRBD2	TGTGCCTGGAGTGATAATAGCGGGAGATTCCCCGGGGAGCTGTTTTTT	CAWSDNSGRFPGELFF
.	TRBV7-3	TRBJ2-1	.	TGTGCCAGCAGCCTGGGGGGTGAGCAGTTCTTC	CASSLGGEQFF
.	TRBV30	TRBJ2-5	.	TGTGCCTGGAGGCTAGCGAATCAAGAGACCCAGTACTTC	CAWRLANQETQYF
.	TRBV6-5	TRBJ2-7	TRBD1	TGTGCCAGCAGTGCCGGGACAGGCTACGAGCAGTACTTC	CASSAGTGYEQYF
.	TRBV25-1	TRBJ2-5	.	TGTGCCAGCAGTGTCCAAATGGGAGAGGCGGAGACCCAGTACTTC	CASSVQMGEAETQYF